This TCR beta chain was profiled in a study of shared clonotypes between healthy human individuals. Both subsets, CD45RA+ naive and CD45RA-negative memory, were split from the CD4+ cells. Assay used: immunoSEQ multiplex PCR; TCRdb lists only in-frame clones, some missing. The sample includes 2,500,000 or so clones, 85% to 95% of them seen just once. Study-level findings and limits: The study's rarefaction showed incomplete sorted-subset sequencing despite large depth.

A note on this clone: Its target is unknown.

Looked up from germline, CDR1 is GTSNPN and CDR2 is SVGIG (reference sequence). Trimming pared 8 bases from V and 1 base from J, leaving 14 bases between. This CDR3 contains 13 residues. The sequence derives from a man aged 18-30 years in good health. Some clones in this sample may be carry-over from other donors' samples. Sequencing used naive CD4+ T cells from PBMCs. The subset denotes: CD45RA+ positively selected. The genes are TRBV30 and TRBJ1-1; no definite D call. CDR3 in amino acids: CAGKQRANTEAFF. The CDR3 region has the DNA TGTGCCGGGAAACAGAGAGCGAACACTGAAGCTTTCTTT.